Listed below are T cell receptor beta chains from one sample, sequenced in a study of graft-versus-host responses after intestinal transplantation. This table comes from immunoSEQ multiplex PCR, and its TCRdb copy is limited to in-frame clones, with some not included. The data show about 90,000 clones, with 82% seen just once and approximately 0.78% held by the top ten. Their antigens are not known. The source was unstimulated CD4+ T cells sorted from spleen or lymph node cells, collected before intestinal transplant. Receptors originate from a human donor who received an intestinal transplant. Both conserved end residues are part of each CDR3. The D gene is left open where the match is weak. Not every row has a clone size; where given, it reads once, few, many or a size class.

TRBJ1-4,-,TRBV23-1,-,TGCGCCAGCAGTCAAACTCCGGGGTGGAATGAAAAACTGTTTTTT,CASSQTPGWNEKLFF
TRBJ2-3,once,TRBV2,-,TGTGCCAGCAGTGTTCGGTTCACAGATACGCAGTATTTT,CASSVRFTDTQYF
TRBJ1-2,once,TRBV6-1,-,TGTGCCAGCAGTGAAAACAGGGAGGGCTACACCTTC,CASSENREGYTF
TRBJ2-4,-,TRBV21-1,-,TGTGCCAGCAGCAAAGATCGTTCGGGAGCGGCCAAAAACATTCAGTACTTC,CASSKDRSGAAKNIQYF
TRBJ1-1,-,TRBV5-1,TRBD1,TGCGCCAGCAGCCAGGGACAGGGAGGGAGCACTGAAGCTTTCTTT,CASSQGQGGSTEAFF
TRBJ1-5,-,TRBV2,-,TGTGCCAGCAGACTCATTAGCAATCAGCCCCAGCATTTT,CASRLISNQPQHF
TRBJ2-1,-,TRBV28,TRBD2,TGTGCCAGCAGTATGACTAGCGGGGGCGTAAGCTCCTACAATGAGCAGTTCTTC,CASSMTSGGVSSYNEQFF
TRBJ1-1,-,TRBV6-4,TRBD1,TGTGCCAGCAGTGACCCGACAGGGAAGGAGAATGAAGCTTTCTTT,CASSDPTGKENEAFF
TRBJ1-2,-,TRBV11-2,TRBD1,TGTGCCAGCAGCGTCACGACAGGGAACTATGGCTACACCTTC,CASSVTTGNYGYTF
TRBJ2-1,-,TRBV6-5,TRBD2,TGTGCCAGCAGTTACTCGTCGCGGGAGAGGTACAATGAGCAGTTCTTC,CASSYSSRERYNEQFF
TRBJ2-1,-,TRBV19,TRBD2,TGTGCCAGTAGCCTAGCGGGGGGCTACAATGAGCAGTTCTTC,CASSLAGGYNEQFF
TRBJ2-7,-,TRBV28,TRBD1,TGTGCCAGCAGTTCTGCACCGGGACAGGGTTCCTACGAGCAGTACTTC,CASSSAPGQGSYEQYF
TRBJ1-2,-,TRBV10-3,-,TGTGCCATCAGTGAGGGTGGGCGGGGAGCTAACTATGGCTACACCTTC,CAISEGGRGANYGYTF
TRBJ2-1,-,TRBV7-3,TRBD2,TGTGCCAGCAGCCCTGGGACTAGCGGGAGTGAGCAGTTCTTC,CASSPGTSGSEQFF
TRBJ2-7,-,TRBV2,-,TGTGCCAGCAGTCGGAGCGACCCCTCCGAGCAGTACTTC,CASSRSDPSEQYF
TRBJ2-7,-,TRBV4-1,TRBD1,TGCGCCAGCAGCGGAACCGGGACAGGGGTGTACGAGCAGTACTTC,CASSGTGTGVYEQYF
TRBJ1-1,-,TRBV28,TRBD1,TGTGCCAGCAGGTCCAGGGGGCCCATGAACACTGAAGCTTTCTTT,CASRSRGPMNTEAFF
TRBJ1-1,many,TRBV4-2,-,TGTGCCAGCAGCCAAGGGTTAGACACTGAAGCTTTCTTT,CASSQGLDTEAFF
TRBJ1-6,-,TRBV7-8,-,TGTGCCAGCAGCTTAAGTGCCTATATTGGTTCACCCCTCCACTTT,CASSLSAYIGSPLHF
TRBJ2-3,-,TRBV2,-,TGTGCCAGCAGTGAAAATACCAACTCTCCGGCGCAGTATTTT,CASSENTNSPAQYF
TRBJ1-2,-,TRBV6-6,-,TGTGCCAGCAGTTACTCACAGGGTTCCTATGGCTACACCTTC,CASSYSQGSYGYTF
TRBJ2-1,-,TRBV29-1,TRBD2,TGCAGCGTTCAGGAGACTAGCGGGGCCGCGCAGTTCTTC,CSVQETSGAAQFF
TRBJ2-7,-,TRBV5-1,TRBD1,TGCGCCAGCAGCTTCGTCGGACAGGGTGCCTACGAGCAGTACTTC,CASSFVGQGAYEQYF
TRBJ2-1,-,TRBV7-6,TRBD2,TGTGCCAGCAGTTGGACTAGCGGGGGGGTTGGGCAGTTCTTC,CASSWTSGGVGQFF
TRBJ2-4,once,TRBV5-4,-,TGTGCCAGCAGCTTGAAAAGTGTAAGCGGAAACATTCAGTACTTC,CASSLKSVSGNIQYF